In this sample, the clone carrying this T cell receptor beta chain turned up many times. Its antigen is undetermined. Prior to thyroid surgery, none of the patients had received any treatment. The J segment lost 11 bases and the V segment lost 0 bases, leaving 9 bases of the junction unmatched. Looked up from germline, CDR1 is MNHEY and CDR2 is SVGEGT. The length of the CDR3 is 15 residues. The sample comes from a study of metastatic and nonmetastatic thyroid tumors. On the study more broadly: Malignant thyroid and benign thyroid patients provided blood and tumor or nodule tissue whose repertoires were compared.

Study findings and constraints: The study reportedly found significantly higher TCR beta diversity in malignant thyroid tumors than benign nodules, in blood and tumor.

TCRdb re-analyzed the PCR reads using MiXCR. The top ten hold roughly 4.2% of the sample, which has tens of thousands of clones, 20% to 25% seen once. This sequence originates from a female donor with papillary thyroid cancer or a benign thyroid nodule (not recorded which). Some clones in this sample may be carry-over from other donors' samples. V and J are TRBV6-2 or TRBV6-3 and TRBJ2-3; 9 positions agree with TRBD2. Sequencing was performed on blood. The CDR3: CASSYSASGIGRQYF. CDR3 nucleotides: TGTGCCAGCAGTTACTCCGCTAGCGGGATTGGTAGGCAGTATTTT.